These T cell receptor beta chains were read from a single sample in a study of T cell repertoires in cytomegalovirus infection. TCRdb re-analysed the reads in MiXCR, keeping a single row per CDR3 protein. This table has some 130,000 distinct CDR3 sequences, around 32% appearing once. No cognate antigen is known for these TCRs. The source material was CD8+ T cells from cultured PBMCs, sampled from culture after CMV antigen stimulation. Receptors originate from a human donor in good health (CMV status not recorded). Some clones in this sample may be carry-over from other donors' samples. Both conserved end residues are part of each CDR3. The D gene is left open where the match is weak. Some rows mark clone size as missing; the rest say once, few, many or name a class of expanded clone.

DNA,CDR3,size,V,D,J
TGCGCCAGCAGCCCGGCAGTTGGGGGCTCCTACGAGCAGTACTTC,CASSPAVGGSYEQYF,.,TRBV4-1,.,TRBJ2-7
TGTGCCAGCAGCTTAGAGGTTGACGCGGCGTGGGAGACCCAGTACTTC,CASSLEVDAAWETQYF,.,TRBV7-2,.,TRBJ2-5
TGTGCCAGCAGCTTCAGGGGGCACGAGACCCAGTACTTC,CASSFRGHETQYF,many,TRBV7-8,TRBD1,TRBJ2-5
TGTGCCAGCAGTACCCAGACAGGTCCAGAGGAAGCTTTCTTT,CASSTQTGPEEAFF,few,TRBV27,.,TRBJ1-1
TGTGCCAGCAGTGGGGAACTAGGACCCAATCAGCCCCAGCATTTT,CASSGELGPNQPQHF,many,TRBV2,.,TRBJ1-5
TGTGCCAGCAGCCCCCGGCTCGGGGGAAGCTCCTACGAGCAGTACTTC,CASSPRLGGSSYEQYF,.,TRBV7-8,.,TRBJ2-7
TGTGCCAGCAGCTTAGGCGATCAGCCCCAGCATTTT,CASSLGDQPQHF,.,TRBV7-2,.,TRBJ1-5
TGTGCCATCCAGGGGGTCCATCAGCCCCAGCATTTT,CAIQGVHQPQHF,.,TRBV10-3,TRBD1,TRBJ1-5
TGTGCCAGTAGTATAGGACCGCACAAGCGGCCTTACAATGAGCAGTTCTTC,CASSIGPHKRPYNEQFF,.,TRBV19,.,TRBJ2-1
TGTGCCAGCAGCGCAACCCGGGACAGGGCGAACACCGGGGAGCTGTTTTTT,CASSATRDRANTGELFF,few,TRBV7-7,TRBD1,TRBJ2-2
TGCGCCAGCAGCCCGAGTGGAGGGTCGGGCTCTGGAAACACCATATATTTT,CASSPSGGSGSGNTIYF,.,TRBV4-1,.,TRBJ1-3
TGTGCCAGCTTGGGGAGAACAGGGGGCGACGAGCAGTACTTC,CASLGRTGGDEQYF,.,TRBV7-6,TRBD1,TRBJ2-7
TGTGCCAGCAGCCAAGGGGTGGAGGGGGGAATCTACGAGCAGTACTTC,CASSQGVEGGIYEQYF,.,TRBV4-2,.,TRBJ2-7
TGTGCCAGCAGTTCCCCCCTCCGGGACAGGGGAAAGACCCAGTACTTC,CASSSPLRDRGKTQYF,.,TRBV27,TRBD1,TRBJ2-5
TGCAGCGTTTGCCACTCCTTCGGCTACGAGCAGTACTTC,CSVCHSFGYEQYF,few,TRBV29-1,.,TRBJ2-7
TGTGCCAGTAGTATAGATCGGGGTGGGGAAGCTTTCTTT,CASSIDRGGEAFF,few,TRBV19,.,TRBJ1-1
TGTGCCATCAGTGGGGCGGCCTATAATGAAAAACTGTTTTTT,CAISGAAYNEKLFF,.,TRBV10-3,.,TRBJ1-4
TGTGCCAGTAGTATTGCCTCTAGGGGATCCACTGAAGCTTTCTTT,CASSIASRGSTEAFF,.,TRBV19,.,TRBJ1-1
TGTGCCAGCAGCCCGGGACAGGGGTTCTGGGATGAGCAGTTCTTC,CASSPGQGFWDEQFF,many,TRBV7-2,TRBD1,TRBJ2-1
TGTGCCACCAGTGACCATGGACAGGGGGGGCGAGCTTTCTTT,CATSDHGQGGRAFF,few,TRBV24-1,TRBD1,TRBJ1-1
TGCAGTGCGTTACACAGGGGTATAAACACTGAAGCTTTCTTT,CSALHRGINTEAFF,few,TRBV20-1,TRBD1,TRBJ1-1
TGTGCCACCGATACCTATGGCTACACCTTC,CATDTYGYTF,many,TRBV7-2,.,TRBJ1-2
TGCAGCGTTGGCGGGTTCTATGGCTACACCTTC,CSVGGFYGYTF,.,TRBV29-1,.,TRBJ1-2
TGTGCCAGCAGCGCCCCAGTGGTGAACCAAGAGACCCAGTACTTC,CASSAPVVNQETQYF,few,TRBV11-2,.,TRBJ2-5